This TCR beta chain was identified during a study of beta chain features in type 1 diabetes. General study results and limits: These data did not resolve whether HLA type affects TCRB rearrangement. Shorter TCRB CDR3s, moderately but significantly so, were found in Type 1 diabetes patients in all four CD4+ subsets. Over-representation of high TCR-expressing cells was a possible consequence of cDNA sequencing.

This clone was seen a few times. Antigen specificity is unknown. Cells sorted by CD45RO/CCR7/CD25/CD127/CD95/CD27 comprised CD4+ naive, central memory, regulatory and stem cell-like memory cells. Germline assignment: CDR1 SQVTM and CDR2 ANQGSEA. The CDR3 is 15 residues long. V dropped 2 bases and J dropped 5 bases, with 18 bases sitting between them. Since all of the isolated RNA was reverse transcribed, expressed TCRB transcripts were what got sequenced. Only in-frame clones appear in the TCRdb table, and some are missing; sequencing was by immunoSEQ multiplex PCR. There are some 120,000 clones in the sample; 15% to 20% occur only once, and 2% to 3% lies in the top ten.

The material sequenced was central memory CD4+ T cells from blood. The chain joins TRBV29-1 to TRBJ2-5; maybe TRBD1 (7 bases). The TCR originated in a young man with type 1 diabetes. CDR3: CSVERVEGARETQYF. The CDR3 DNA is TGCAGCGTTGAACGGGTGGAGGGGGCGCGGGAGACCCAGTACTTC.